The source of this TCR beta chain is a study of CD8 T cells in ankylosing spondylitis. The CDR3 covers 12 residues. Per germline, CDR1 MNHEY and CDR2 SVGEGT. The V end was cut by 6 bases, the J end by 12 bases, with 17 bases between. Study-level findings and limits: The clones that were linked to disease were reported to be significantly enriched in matched synovial fluid samples from ankylosing spondylitis patients. Clones that were linked to disease were CD8+ and were relatively rare in peripheral blood.

TCRdb called the 5' RACE reads again in MiXCR, with one record for every CDR3 protein. The sample contains 150,000 to 200,000 distinct CDR3 sequences, 13% of which appear only once. With regard to this clonotype: Its specificity is not known.

The specimen was blood, either unsorted or a sorted T cell fraction (not recorded which). The receptor was isolated from a female donor with ankylosing spondylitis or in good health (not recorded which). This chain links TRBV6-2 or TRBV6-3 with TRBJ1-2; D is unresolved. CDR3 sequence: CASRPSPGYNTF. The CDR3 region has the DNA TGTGCCAGCAGGCCGTCACCGGGCTACAACACCTTC.